Each of the 27 T cell receptor beta chains below was sequenced from the same sample in a study of post-analysis software for immune sequencing data. Study results and caveats: Among four or five TRBV segments more frequent in patients than controls were TRBV5-6, TRBV5-1 and TRBV20-1.

The antigens for these receptors are not known. Unique molecular identifiers were built into the TCR beta cDNA libraries. TCRdb itself ran the PCR reads through MiXCR, one entry per CDR3 protein. The data show hundreds of thousands of distinct CDR3 sequences, 30% seen once. The sample comprised blood. The receptor set was obtained from a girl aged 5-17 years with multiple sclerosis.

The chain recombines TRBV4-3 with TRBJ2-7; 9 nucleotides match TRBD1. V was pared by 4 bases and J by 3 bases, with 4 bases of the junction left unmatched. This CDR3 comprises 14 residues. From germline, CDR1 is LGHNA and CDR2 YSLEER. This chain's CDR3 is CASSPGQGFYEQYF. The CDR3 nucleotides read TGCGCCAGCAGCCCGGGACAGGGATTCTACGAGCAGTACTTC.

A note on this clonotype: At one end the junction does not follow the germline gene, possibly because of a read error. The V gene is TRBV6-5, the J gene TRBJ1-2; D perhaps matches TRBD1 (5 bases). CDR1 is MNHEY and CDR2 is SVGAGI in the germline V gene. This CDR3 spans 15 amino acids. The CDR3 coding sequence is TGTGCCGGCAGTTACTCGACCGGGGGAGGGAGCGGCTACACCTTC. Translating gives CAGSYSTGGGSGYTF.

The chain has TRBV4-1 and TRBJ2-1; D possibly matches TRBD1 or TRBD2 (5 bases each). The CDR3 spans 13 residues. Trimming took 1 base from V and 10 from J, leaving 11 bases between them. In germline, CDR1 is MGHRA, CDR2 YSYEKL. The CDR3 nucleotides read TGCGCCAGCAGCCAAGTGGGGGAATTGGAGCAGTTCTTC. Translation gives CASSQVGELEQFF.

Of note for this clonotype: Germline and junction disagree at one end, which may indicate a read error. The chain has TRBV4-3 and TRBJ2-3, with D possibly being TRBD2 (6 bases). The CDR3 covers 16 residues. Germline loops: CDR1 LGHNA, CDR2 YSLEER. CDR3 DNA: TGCGCCGGCAGCCAAGGAGCGGGCGGACACACAGATACGCAGTATTTT. Translation: CAGSQGAGGHTDTQYF.

V is TRBV5-6 and J is TRBJ1-2; D is possibly TRBD1 (6 bases). The CDR3 extends over 14 amino acids. Germline V gene lookup returns CDR1 SGHDT and CDR2 YYEEEE. The germline V and J ends were trimmed by 2 bases and 4 bases, with 12 bases remaining between them. The CDR3: CASSFGQSGYGYTF. For the CDR3, the DNA is TGTGCCAGCAGCTTCGGACAGTCAGGCTATGGCTACACCTTC.

This clonotype was seen a handful of times. Relative to the germline gene, one junction end is altered; a read error may explain this. V is TRBV10-3 and J is TRBJ2-7; 7 bases line up with TRBD2. The length of the CDR3 is 19 residues. Germline V CDR1 and CDR2: ENHRY, SYGVKD. The DNA for the CDR3 is TGTGCCACCAGTGAGAGGTGGTGGTTGGGCGGGAGAGATATCTACGAGCAGTACTTC. Protein product: CATSERWWLGGRDIYEQYF.

The table lists this clonotype with a few counts. The V gene is TRBV7-9, the J gene TRBJ2-1; D possibly corresponds to TRBD1 (6 bases). Germline CDR1 and CDR2: SEHNR and FQNEAQ (reference sequence). With 5 bases removed from V and 12 bases from J, the gap between germline ends came to 23 bases. The CDR3 spans 15 residues. CDR3 residues: CASSRPGQEDGGQFF. The CDR3 DNA is TGTGCCAGCAGCCGTCCGGGACAAGAGGATGGAGGGCAGTTCTTC.

This clonotype has only a few counts. V usage is TRBV2 and J usage is TRBJ1-2; D perhaps matches TRBD1 (5 bases). The CDR3 loop spans 13 amino acids. With 6 bases removed from V and 4 bases from J, the gap between germline ends came to 12 bases. The V gene's germline CDR1 is SNHLY and CDR2 FYNNEI. CDR3 DNA sequence: TGTGCCAGCAGCGACAGCGGCGTCTATGGCTACACCTTC. This codes for CASSDSGVYGYTF.

In its sample, this clonotype was seen a few times. The rearrangement links TRBV5-6 to TRBJ1-2; 8 bases line up with TRBD1. J was trimmed by 8 bases and V by 4 bases; bases with no gene match: 10. Germline assignment: CDR1 SGHDT and CDR2 YYEEEE. This CDR3 region has 14 residues. CDR3 amino acids: CASSPSGTGDGYTF. CDR3 nucleotide sequence: TGTGCCAGCAGCCCATCCGGGACAGGTGACGGCTACACCTTC. The variable domain in full, completed from reference TRBV5-6 and TRBJ1-2, reads DAGVTQSPTHLIKTRGQQVTLRCSPKSGHDTVSWYQQALGQGPQFIFQYYEEEERQRGNFPDRFSGHQFPNYSSELNVNALLLGDSALYLCASSPSGTGDGYTFGSGTRLTVV.

The table lists this clonotype with a count of one. The chain employs TRBV20-1 and TRBJ2-4; D not resolved. The J call may not be correct, given that the DNA end is closer to TRBJ2-7. Germline loops: CDR1 DFQATT, CDR2 SNEGSKA (reference sequence). This CDR3 contains 11 residues. CDR3 in amino acids: CSARTHHEQYF. The CDR3 nucleotides are TGCAGTGCTAGAACACACCACGAGCAGTACTTC.

CDR3 DNA: TGTGCCAGCAGCTTCCGACGGGCGGCCGGCTCCTACGAGCAGTACTTC. It specifies CASSFRRAAGSYEQYF. This chain uses TRBV11-2 with TRBJ2-7, with no clear D. Looked up from germline, CDR1 is SGHAT and CDR2 is FQNNGV. This CDR3 contains 16 residues. V was clipped by 3 bases and J by 0 bases, with 15 bases between them.

There are a few counts of this clonotype. The V call is TRBV7-2, the J call TRBJ1-1; D is unclear. Trimming took off 0 bases at V and 10 bases at J, with 6 bases between the two ends. This CDR3 contains 11 residues. Germline assignment: CDR1 SGHTA and CDR2 FQGNSA. This CDR3 is CASSLADGAFF. CDR3 sequence (DNA): TGTGCCAGCAGCTTAGCAGATGGAGCTTTCTTT. The complete variable domain, with remaining parts taken from reference TRBV7-2 and TRBJ1-1, reads GAGVSQSPSNKVTEKGKDVELRCDPISGHTALYWYRQSLGQGLEFLIYFQGNSAPDKSGLPSDRFSAERTGGSVSTLTIQRTQQEDSAVYLCASSLADGAFFGQGTRLTVV.

The V and J genes are TRBV20-1 and TRBJ1-1; D may be TRBD1 (6 bases). The V end lost 0 bases, the J end lost 4 bases, and 30 bases lay between the germline ends. Per germline, CDR1 DFQATT and CDR2 SNEGSKA (reference sequence). The CDR3 totals 20 residues. This CDR3 is CSAREVGGAGVGAFITEAFF. In nucleotides, the CDR3 is TGCAGTGCTAGAGAGGTGGGGGGGGCAGGCGTAGGGGCATTTATCACTGAAGCTTTCTTT.

Notes on this clonotype: One end of the junction does not line up with germline, which may come from a read error. The chain links TRBV27 to TRBJ1-2, with 7 bases that match TRBD1. There are 14 residues in the CDR3. Germline CDR1 and CDR2: MNHEY and SMNVEV (reference sequence). CDR3 amino acids: CVSSPWQGVSGYTF. The CDR3, as DNA: TGTGTCAGCAGCCCGTGGCAGGGGGTGTCTGGCTACACCTTC.

The V call is TRBV19, the J call TRBJ2-4; 10 bases map to TRBD1. The J call may be in error: the DNA end matches TRBJ2-7 better. Germline-derived CDR1 and CDR2 are LNHDA and SQIVND (reference sequence). This CDR3 comprises 16 residues. Here the CDR3 DNA reads TGTGCCAGTAGTATCTTCACCGGGACAGGGGTTGGCGAGCAGTACTTC. This codes for CASSIFTGTGVGEQYF.

The chain carries TRBV11-2 and TRBJ2-3; 10 bases map to TRBD2. In germline, CDR1 is SGHAT, CDR2 FQNNGV. The CDR3 covers 15 residues. After removal of 5 bases from V and 3 bases from J, the junction contained 5 bases not matched to a gene. As DNA, the CDR3 is TGTGCCAGCAGCACTAGCGGGACGAAAACAGATACGCAGTATTTT. Protein product: CASSTSGTKTDTQYF.

This clonotype appeared many times. V gene TRBV28 combines with J gene TRBJ2-5; the match to TRBD1 covers 7 bases. Germline CDR1 MDHEN, CDR2 SYDVKM. V lost 5 bases, J lost 0 bases, and 9 bases stayed unmatched. The CDR3 runs 16 residues. The CDR3: CASSHPVQGNQETQYF. CDR3 in DNA: TGTGCCAGCAGTCACCCAGTACAGGGGAACCAAGAGACCCAGTACTTC.

This clonotype occurred a few times. This chain connects TRBV7-2 to TRBJ2-5; 7 bases map to TRBD2. The V segment lost 5 bases and the J segment 5 bases; nucleotides outside the gene matches: 11. Germline loops: CDR1 SGHTA, CDR2 FQGNSA. The CDR3 has 15 amino acids. Here the CDR3 DNA reads TGTGCCAGCAGCCTTGGACTAGGCGGGGGTGAGACCCAGTACTTC. Translating it yields CASSLGLGGGETQYF.

This clonotype was detected a few times. The V call is TRBV7-9, the J call TRBJ1-1; D gene ambiguous. Trimming cost V 5 bases and J 0 bases, with 7 bases left between them. CDR3 length: 13 amino acids. Germline V gives CDR1 SEHNR, CDR2 FQNEAQ (reference sequence). In DNA, the CDR3 is TGTGCCAGCAGCGCTCCCATGAACACTGAAGCTTTCTTT. Its protein product is CASSAPMNTEAFF. The full variable domain, its missing parts supplied by reference TRBV7-9 and TRBJ1-1, is DTGVSQNPRHKITKRGQNVTFRCDPISEHNRLYWYRQTLGQGPEFLTYFQNEAQLEKSRLLSDRFSAERPKGSFSTLEIQRTEQGDSAMYLCASSAPMNTEAFFGQGTRLTVV.

The chain has TRBV27 and TRBJ2-1; 7 nucleotides match TRBD2. This CDR3 contains 16 residues. Germline lookup yields CDR1 MNHEY and CDR2 SMNVEV (reference sequence). V shed 8 bases, J shed 2 bases, and the junction held 12 bases outside the gene matches. The CDR3 nucleotides are TGTGCCAGCCGGAGGCGGGAGAACCTTCCCTACAATGAGCAGTTCTTC. Translated, it gives CASRRRENLPYNEQFF.

This clonotype was counted a few times. V gene TRBV5-4 combines with J gene TRBJ2-7; possible D gene TRBD2, 6 bases. With the DNA end fitting TRBJ2-5 better, the J assignment may be wrong. The CDR3 is 14 amino acids. Germline V gene sequence: CDR1 SGHNT, CDR2 YYREEE (reference sequence). CDR3 protein: CASSLVHGGETQYF. CDR3 DNA sequence: TGTGCCAGCAGCTTGGTACACGGAGGGGAGACCCAGTACTTC.

This clonotype was seen many times. V is TRBV29-1 and J is TRBJ2-3; 10 bases are shared with TRBD2. Looked up from germline, CDR1 is SQVTM and CDR2 is ANQGSEA. V shed 1 base, J shed 1 base, and the junction held 5 bases outside the gene matches. This CDR3 region has 16 residues. The CDR3 loop reads CSVEVLAGARTDTQYF. The DNA of the CDR3 is TGCAGCGTTGAAGTGCTAGCGGGGGCCCGCACAGATACGCAGTATTTT.

This sequence joins TRBV20-1 and TRBJ2-5, with 12 nucleotides matching TRBD2. Germline V gives CDR1 DFQATT, CDR2 SNEGSKA (reference sequence). V lost 2 bases to trimming and J lost 2 bases; unmatched junction nucleotides: 6. The length of the CDR3 is 16 residues. The CDR3 loop is CSARNPSGGAQETQYF. The CDR3 DNA sequence: TGCAGTGCTAGAAATCCTAGCGGGGGGGCACAAGAGACCCAGTACTTC.

The chain has TRBV6-5 and TRBJ2-5, with D perhaps TRBD1 (5 bases). Germline V CDR1 and CDR2: MNHEY, SVGAGI. Trimming took 7 bases from V and 7 from J, leaving 16 bases between them. This CDR3 has 13 amino acids. The CDR3 coding sequence is TGTGCCAGCACTAGGAGCAGGGTAGGGACCCAGTACTTC. Encoded protein: CASTRSRVGTQYF.

V and J are TRBV5-1 and TRBJ2-3, with 8 bases lining up with TRBD2. Germline assignment: CDR1 SGHRS and CDR2 YFSETQ. V lost 4 bases and J lost 6; bases outside the gene matches: 7. This CDR3 spans 14 amino acids. As DNA, the CDR3 is TGCGCCAGCAGCGCCAGACTAGCGCCGGATACGCAGTATTTT. Translating it yields CASSARLAPDTQYF. The full variable domain, completed using reference TRBV5-1 and TRBJ2-3, is KAGVTQTPRYLIKTRGQQVTLSCSPISGHRSVSWYQQTPGQGLQFLFEYFSETQRNKGNFPGRFSGRQFSNSRSEMNVSTLELGDSALYLCASSARLAPDTQYFGPGTRLTVL.

There are many counts of this clonotype. The rearrangement links TRBV29-1 to TRBJ2-1; possible D gene TRBD2, 5 bases. V lost 3 bases and J lost 5, with 14 bases in between. This CDR3 region has 14 residues. Germline V CDR1 and CDR2: SQVTM, ANQGSEA. The CDR3 DNA reads as TGCAGCGTTGATGGGCGGCTAGCCCACAATGAGCAGTTCTTC. Its protein is CSVDGRLAHNEQFF.

The chain has TRBV24-1 and TRBJ2-1; D call uncertain. The CDR3 is 15 residues long. Germline V lookup: CDR1 KGHDR, CDR2 SFDVKD. Trimming took 0 bases from V and 1 from J, leaving 6 bases between them. The CDR3: CATSDLGPSYNEQFF. CDR3 DNA: TGTGCCACCAGTGATTTGGGACCATCCTACAATGAGCAGTTCTTC.